What follows is one T cell receptor beta chain and its context. The record originates from a study of blood T cell repertoires in COVID-19. Study processing details: Reference gene primers were amplified, and this amplification served to estimate nucleated cell counts. The repertoire was sequenced with immunoSEQ multiplex PCR; TCRdb's copy has only in-frame clones and lacks some. V, J and clone size were drawn from that table, and D and trimming were deduced from the DNA. Among 90,000 or so clones listed, around 90% were seen once. Germline CDR1 reads LNHDA; CDR2 reads SQIVND (reference sequence). The CDR3 spans 15 residues. The trim removed 8 bases at V and 1 base at J, leaving 8 bases unmatched.

The chain joins TRBV19 to TRBJ2-3; 8 nucleotides line up with TRBD1. The sequence was obtained from a man in his 60s with COVID-19, enrolled during active disease. The sequenced sample consisted of peripheral blood. CDR3: CASRSQGARTDTQYF. The CDR3 nucleotides read TGTGCCAGTCGATCTCAGGGGGCACGCACAGATACGCAGTATTTT.